This T cell receptor beta chain was found in a study of T cell responses to AZD1222 COVID-19 vaccine. Study information: Second-dose intervals near 4 or 12 weeks were combined. Study results and limitations: Among spike-specific TCRs, nearly half reportedly target unmutated variant regions.

The table came from immunoSEQ multiplex PCR; TCRdb's copy has only in-frame clones and leaves some out. The repertoire holds over 45,000 clones, 87% seen once, with around 3.9% in the top ten. Trimming pared 3 bases from V and 11 bases from J, leaving 10 bases between. CDR3 size: 12 residues. A word on this clone: The antigen remains undetermined.

This TCR derives from an adult in good health. The sequencing used peripheral blood, collected on day 0 of AZD1222 vaccination. The chain employs TRBV12-3 or TRBV12-4 and TRBJ2-2; possible D gene TRBD1, 6 bases. The CDR3 coding sequence is TGTGCCAGCAGTTTCAGGGGTTTTGAGCTGTTTTTT. It translates to CASSFRGFELFF.